This TCR beta chain was recovered during a study of T cells in Graves' hyperthyroidism and ophthalmopathy. This clonotype occurred a few times. This CDR3 is 16 amino acids long. From germline, CDR1 is LNHNV and CDR2 YYDKDF (reference sequence). V lost 5 bases to trimming and J lost 7 bases, with 20 bases between them. There were TCR beta CDR3 regions amplified from RNA transcripts. First-round RT-PCR with HTBI primers amplified the TCR CDR3 region. TCRdb fed the multiplex PCR reads into MiXCR, producing one record per CDR3 protein. This sample yields fewer than 450,000 distinct CDR3 sequences, of which roughly 17% are seen a single time; around a third belongs to the top ten.

The sequenced sample was blood. The sequence was obtained from a woman in her thirties with Graves' hyperthyroidism that later progressed to Graves' ophthalmopathy. This chain uses TRBV15 with TRBJ1-4; D remains ambiguous. CDR3 nucleotides: TGTGCCACCAGCCCCGCCGGCGCGGCCGGCCGTGAAAAACTGTTTTTT. Encoded protein: CATSPAGAAGREKLFF.